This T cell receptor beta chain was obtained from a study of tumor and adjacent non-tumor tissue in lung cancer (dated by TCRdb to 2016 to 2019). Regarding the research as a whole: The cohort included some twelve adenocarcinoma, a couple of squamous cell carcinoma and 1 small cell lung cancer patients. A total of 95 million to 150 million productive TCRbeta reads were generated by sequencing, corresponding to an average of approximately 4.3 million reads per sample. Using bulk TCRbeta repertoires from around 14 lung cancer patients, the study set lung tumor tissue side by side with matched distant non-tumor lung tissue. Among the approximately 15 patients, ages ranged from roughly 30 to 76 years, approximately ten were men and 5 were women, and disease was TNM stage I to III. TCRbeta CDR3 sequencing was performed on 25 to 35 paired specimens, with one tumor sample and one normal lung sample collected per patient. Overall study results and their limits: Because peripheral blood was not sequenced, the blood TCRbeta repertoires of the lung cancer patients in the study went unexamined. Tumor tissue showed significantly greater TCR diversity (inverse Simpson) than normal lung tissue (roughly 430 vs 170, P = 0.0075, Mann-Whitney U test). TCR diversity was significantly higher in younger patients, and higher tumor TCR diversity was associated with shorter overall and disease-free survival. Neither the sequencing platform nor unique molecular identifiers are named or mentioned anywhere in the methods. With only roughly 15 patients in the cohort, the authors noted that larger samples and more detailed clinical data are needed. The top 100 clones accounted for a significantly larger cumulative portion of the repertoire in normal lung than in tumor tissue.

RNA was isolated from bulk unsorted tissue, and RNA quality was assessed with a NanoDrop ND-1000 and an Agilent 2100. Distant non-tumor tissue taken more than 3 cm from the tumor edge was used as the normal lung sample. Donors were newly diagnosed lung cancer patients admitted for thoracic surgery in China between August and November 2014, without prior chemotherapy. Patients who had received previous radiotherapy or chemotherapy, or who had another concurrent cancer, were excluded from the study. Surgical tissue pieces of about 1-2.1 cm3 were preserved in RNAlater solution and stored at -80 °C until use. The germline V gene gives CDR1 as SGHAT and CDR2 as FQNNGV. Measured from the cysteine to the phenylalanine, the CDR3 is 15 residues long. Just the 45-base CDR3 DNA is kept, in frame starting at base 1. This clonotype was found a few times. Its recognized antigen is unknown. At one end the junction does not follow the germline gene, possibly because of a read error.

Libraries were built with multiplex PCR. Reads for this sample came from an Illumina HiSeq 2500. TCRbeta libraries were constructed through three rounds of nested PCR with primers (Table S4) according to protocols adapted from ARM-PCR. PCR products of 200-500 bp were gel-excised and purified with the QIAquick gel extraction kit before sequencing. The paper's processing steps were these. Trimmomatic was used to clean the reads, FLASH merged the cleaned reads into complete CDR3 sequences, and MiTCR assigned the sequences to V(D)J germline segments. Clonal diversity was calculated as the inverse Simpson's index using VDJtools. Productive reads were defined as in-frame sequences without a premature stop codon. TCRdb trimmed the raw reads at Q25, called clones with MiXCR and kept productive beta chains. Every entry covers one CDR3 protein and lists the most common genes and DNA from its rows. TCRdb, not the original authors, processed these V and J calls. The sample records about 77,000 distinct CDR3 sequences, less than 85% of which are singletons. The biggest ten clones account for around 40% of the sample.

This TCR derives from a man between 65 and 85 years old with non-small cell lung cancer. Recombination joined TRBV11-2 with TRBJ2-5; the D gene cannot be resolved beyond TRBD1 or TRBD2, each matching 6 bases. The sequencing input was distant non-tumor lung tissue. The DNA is TGTGCCAACAGCCCGGGGGCAGTTGGGCAAGAGGCCCAGTACTTC. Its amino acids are CANSPGAVGQEAQYF.